This entry lists 2 T cell receptor beta chains sequenced from one sample in a study of CD4 T cells in relation to SARS-CoV-2 and coronaviruses. Their antigens are not known. The method was immunoSEQ multiplex PCR; TCRdb's version includes in-frame clones alone and lacks a portion of them. The top ten hold approximately 10% of the sample, which has roughly 15,000 clones, around 80% seen once. Unexposed donor CD4+ T cells date from 2011-2018, before the COVID-19 pandemic. The cells were cultured for under twelve days before CD4+ T cells were isolated. The specimen sequenced was CD4+ T cells from PBMCs, cultured in vitro. The receptors shown here come from a human donor in good health.

This clone showed up just once. V and J are TRBV12-5 and TRBJ1-1; 8 bases are shared with TRBD1. The V gene's germline CDR1 is LGHNT and CDR2 FRNRAP. CDR3 length equals 18 residues. With 6 bases clipped from V and 1 base from J, the junction kept 16 bases outside the gene matches. CDR3 bases: TGTGCTAGTGGACCAGGGCAGGGGGCCGTTCAGGGGAACACTGAAGCTTTCTTT. It is translated as CASGPGQGAVQGNTEAFF.

This clone is a singleton in its sample. This chain links TRBV19 with TRBJ1-4, with D uncertain. The CDR3 contains 12 residues. Germline CDR1 and CDR2: LNHDA and SQIVND (reference sequence). Trimming cost V 5 bases and J 8 bases, with 9 bases left between them. The DNA for the CDR3 is TGTGCCAGTAGTCCCCCCGGAGAAAAACTGTTTTTT. Its translation: CASSPPGEKLFF.